The source of this T cell receptor (beta chain) is a study of blood T cell repertoires in COVID-19. Whole-study context: COVID-19 samples collected from the United States, Italy and Spain covered acute and convalescent phases. PBMCs, B-cell-depleted T cells, or T cells provided the cDNA or gDNA that made up the material.

This CDR3 is built from 15 residues. CDR1 SNHLY and CDR2 FYNNEI come from the germline V gene. With 6 bases clipped from V and 5 bases from J, the junction kept 8 bases outside the gene matches. Clones were read by immunoSEQ multiplex PCR, and TCRdb kept only the in-frame ones, dropping some. This sample has over 350,000 clones, with around nine tenths found just once. The chain has TRBV2 and TRBJ2-2; 8 bases line up with TRBD1. The sample taken for sequencing was PBMCs or T cells enriched from blood (not recorded which). The TCR was taken from a woman under 30 with acute COVID-19. The CDR3 sequence is CASRTRDRTTGELFF. CDR3 sequence (DNA): TGTGCCAGCAGAACTCGGGACAGGACGACCGGGGAGCTGTTTTTT.